This TCR beta chain was sequenced for a study of control samples from healthy donors and cancer patients. CDR1 and CDR2 (germline): MNHEY, SVGAGI. Trimming at V came to 7 bases and at J to 6 bases, leaving 7 bases not matched to a gene. The CDR3 sequence is 14 residues long. Assay: immunoSEQ multiplex PCR; the TCRdb copy retains only in-frame clones and omits some. The table has around 80,000 clones, under 90% seen once. The chain links TRBV6-5 to TRBJ2-2; 8 bases are shared with TRBD1. The sequenced sample consisted of blood. The sequence came from a man between 45 and 60 years old in good health. This CDR3 reads CASKNTQGAGELFF. The CDR3 bases are TGTGCCAGCAAAAACACACAGGGGGCCGGGGAGCTGTTTTTT.